This T cell receptor beta chain was sequenced in a study of T cells in Graves' hyperthyroidism and ophthalmopathy. General study findings and limits: From stable hyperthyroidism, ophthalmopathy was set apart by a 13 V-J model.

The germline V gene has CDR1 LNHDA and CDR2 SQIVND (reference sequence). CDR3 length: 15 amino acids. V gave up 6 bases and J gave up 6 bases, with 18 bases separating them. Amplification of TCR beta CDR3 regions used RNA as the template. First-round RT-PCR targeting the TCR CDR3 was performed with the HTBI primer set. TCRdb re-derived calls from the multiplex PCR reads in MiXCR, one entry per CDR3 protein. The sample holds some 250,000 distinct CDR3 sequences; roughly 15% are singletons and the top ten take roughly 14%. In this sample, this clonotype turned up many times. The antigen remains undetermined.

The chain recombines TRBV19 with TRBJ2-1; D is unresolved. Sequencing was carried out using blood. The TCR comes from a woman between 40 and 55 years old with Graves' hyperthyroidism that later progressed to Graves' ophthalmopathy. The CDR3 DNA reads TGTGCCAGTAGCCCCTTTGGCGCGCGCGGCAATGAGCAGTTCTTC. Protein sequence: CASSPFGARGNEQFF.